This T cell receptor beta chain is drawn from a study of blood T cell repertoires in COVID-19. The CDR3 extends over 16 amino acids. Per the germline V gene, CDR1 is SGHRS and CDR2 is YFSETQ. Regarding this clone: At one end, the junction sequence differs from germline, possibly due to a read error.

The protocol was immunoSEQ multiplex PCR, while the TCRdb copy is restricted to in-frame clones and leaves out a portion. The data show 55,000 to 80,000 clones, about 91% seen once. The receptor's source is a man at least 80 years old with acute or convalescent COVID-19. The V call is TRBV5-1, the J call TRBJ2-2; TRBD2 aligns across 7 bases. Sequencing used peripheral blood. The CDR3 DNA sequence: TGCGCCAACAGCTTGGTTGCGGGGGAGGGCACCGGGGAGCTGTTTTTT. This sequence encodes CANSLVAGEGTGELFF. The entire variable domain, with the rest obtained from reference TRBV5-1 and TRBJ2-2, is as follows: KAGVTQTPRYLIKTRGQQVTLSCSPISGHRSVSWYQQTPGQGLQFLFEYFSETQRNKGNFPGRFSGRQFSNSRSEMNVSTLELGDSALYLCANSLVAGEGTGELFFGEGSRLTVL.